These 30 T cell receptor beta chains originate from one sample sequenced in a study of graft-versus-host responses after intestinal transplantation (dated by TCRdb to the early 2020s). No antigens are known for them. The library was generated by the immunoSEQ multiplex PCR assay. TCRdb limited this immuneACCESS table to in-frame rearrangements with V and J called. A share of clones is missing; checked studies link under half to unresolved V genes, and the rest is unexplained. Within this sample are more than 65,000 clones, with about nine tenths of them counted one time only. Clones ranked in the top ten supply roughly 0.4% of the sample. The time point label of this sample denotes: cells obtained before transplantation from donor or recipient. The sample in question was unstimulated CD8+ T cells sorted from spleen or lymph node cells, obtained before transplant. Every receptor here comes from a human donor who was the organ donor for an intestinal transplant.

The J gene is TRBJ2-3, the V gene TRBV6-4; 10 positions agree with TRBD1. The CDR3 is made up of 18 amino acids. The V gene end was trimmed by 4 bases and the J gene end by 3 bases; junction bases not matched to a gene: 13. Germline-derived CDR1 and CDR2 are MRHNA and SNTAGT. The CDR3 DNA reads as TGTGCCAGCAGTGGGGGACAGGGGTGGACTAGAGGGACAGATACGCAGTATTTT. Its protein product is CASSGGQGWTRGTDTQYF.

V usage is TRBV4-3 and J usage is TRBJ2-2; no definite D call. CDR3 length: 17 amino acids. Trimming cost V 0 bases and J 3 bases, with 14 bases left between them. CDR1 and CDR2 from the germline V gene are LGHNA and YSLEER. The CDR3 bases are TGCGCCAGCAGCCAAGATAAGCCCTCAGGCTACACCGGGGAGCTGTTTTTT. Translation gives CASSQDKPSGYTGELFF.

V gene TRBV7-2 combines with J gene TRBJ2-7; 8 bases match TRBD2. Unmatched junction bases numbered 16, after V lost 8 bases and J lost 4 bases. Germline V gene sequence: CDR1 SGHTA, CDR2 FQGNSA. The CDR3 runs 16 residues. CDR3 sequence: CASCCEVRAGAYEQYF. CDR3 bases: TGTGCCAGCTGCTGCGAGGTGAGAGCGGGGGCGTACGAGCAGTACTTC.

This chain uses TRBV7-3 with TRBJ1-1, with D possibly being TRBD1 (5 bases). V lost 5 bases and J 6 bases, leaving 13 bases between the germline ends. The germline V gene encodes CDR1 SGHTA and CDR2 FQGTGA. This CDR3 has 13 residues. The CDR3 nucleotides are TGTGCCAGCAGCCACACGGGGGGGGCTGAAGCTTTCTTT. Translation gives CASSHTGGAEAFF.

The chain employs TRBV19 and TRBJ2-2, with 7 bases that match TRBD1. Germline loops: CDR1 LNHDA, CDR2 SQIVND (reference sequence). This CDR3 is 15 amino acids long. Trimming took 3 bases from V and 0 from J; bases not matched to a gene: 1. Here the CDR3 reads CASSITGANTGELFF. CDR3 in DNA: TGTGCCAGTAGTATCACAGGGGCGAACACCGGGGAGCTGTTTTTT.

The rearrangement joins TRBV19 to TRBJ1-1; D not resolved. The CDR3 is 14 residues long. CDR1 is LNHDA, CDR2 SQIVND, per germline (reference sequence). V lost 8 bases and J lost 1, with 14 bases in between. CDR3 in amino acids: CASGPSKRNTEAFF. CDR3 coding DNA: TGTGCCAGTGGTCCCTCAAAGCGGAACACTGAAGCTTTCTTT. The full variable domain, with the rest looked up from reference TRBV19 and TRBJ1-1, is DGGITQSPKYLFRKEGQNVTLSCEQNLNHDAMYWYRQDPGQGLRLIYYSQIVNDFQKGDIAEGYSVSREKKESFPLTVTSAQKNPTAFYLCASGPSKRNTEAFFGQGTRLTVV.

The chain uses TRBV18 and TRBJ1-2; D may be TRBD1 (6 bases). V was pared by 2 bases and J by 1 base, with 11 bases between. Per germline, CDR1 KGHSH and CDR2 LQKENI. CDR3 length: 15 residues. The CDR3 DNA sequence: TGTGCCAGCTCACCAGACAGGAGCTATAACTATGGCTACACCTTC. It yields the protein CASSPDRSYNYGYTF.

The V call is TRBV9, the J call TRBJ2-1; 8 bases fit TRBD2. Germline CDR1 is SGDLS and CDR2 is YYNGEE. This CDR3 is 16 amino acids long. The ends lost 3 bases at V and 0 bases at J; junction bases unmatched: 5. CDR3 bases: TGTGCCAGCAGCGGTACTAGCGGAATCTCCTACAATGAGCAGTTCTTC. This gives the protein CASSGTSGISYNEQFF. Using reference TRBV9 and TRBJ2-1 for the parts outside the CDR3, the full variable domain is DSGVTQTPKHLITATGQRVTLRCSPRSGDLSVYWYQQSLDQGLQFLIQYYNGEERAKGNILERFSAQQFPDLHSELNLSSLELGDSALYFCASSGTSGISYNEQFFGPGTRLTVL.

The J gene is TRBJ2-1, the V gene TRBV5-6; D ambiguous. The germline CDR1 and CDR2 sequences are SGHDT and YYEEEE. Trimming removed 4 bases from V and 4 bases from J, with 6 bases in between. The CDR3 length is 12 residues. This CDR3 is CASSSRYNEQFF. In DNA, the CDR3 is TGTGCCAGCAGCAGCAGGTACAATGAGCAGTTCTTC. The complete variable domain, with remaining parts taken from reference TRBV5-6 and TRBJ2-1, reads DAGVTQSPTHLIKTRGQQVTLRCSPKSGHDTVSWYQQALGQGPQFIFQYYEEEERQRGNFPDRFSGHQFPNYSSELNVNALLLGDSALYLCASSSRYNEQFFGPGTRLTVL.

The V gene is TRBV9, the J gene TRBJ2-3; 9 positions agree with TRBD1. This CDR3 has 15 residues. V lost 4 bases, J lost 1 base, and 4 bases stayed unmatched. CDR1 SGDLS and CDR2 YYNGEE come from the germline V gene. The CDR3 protein is CASSSTGGGTDTQYF. CDR3 bases: TGTGCCAGCAGCTCCACAGGGGGCGGCACAGATACGCAGTATTTT.

This chain connects TRBV7-4 to TRBJ1-2; D remains ambiguous. The germline gives CDR1 SGHVT, CDR2 SQSDAQ. Trimming shortened V by 1 base and J by 1 base, and 4 bases separated the two germline ends. The CDR3 is made up of 13 amino acids. CDR3 sequence: CASSLVSNYGYTF. CDR3 coding DNA: TGTGCCAGCAGCTTAGTCAGTAACTATGGCTACACCTTC.

The chain is built from TRBV4-2 and TRBJ1-2, with D maybe TRBD1 (5 bases). Germline CDR1 LGHNA, CDR2 YNFKEQ. This CDR3 is 14 amino acids long. This CDR3 reads CVRGQGGANYGYTF. CDR3 bases: TGTGTCCGCGGGCAGGGAGGGGCTAACTATGGCTACACCTTC.

This chain connects TRBV11-2 to TRBJ1-1; D is unclear. Germline CDR1 is SGHAT and CDR2 is FQNNGV. The CDR3 is 13 amino acids. Trimming took 1 base from V and 7 from J, leaving 10 bases between them. CDR3 in amino acids: CASSLVQYYEAFF. The CDR3 nucleotides read TGTGCCAGCAGCTTAGTACAGTATTATGAAGCTTTCTTT.

This chain links TRBV7-2 with TRBJ1-1; D remains ambiguous. Germline V CDR1 and CDR2: SGHTA, FQGNSA. Trimming removed 3 bases at V and 7 bases at J, with 12 bases between. The CDR3 sequence is 13 residues long. The CDR3 region is CASSFGERGEAFF. In nucleotides, the CDR3 is TGTGCCAGCAGCTTCGGGGAGAGAGGTGAAGCTTTCTTT.

This clone was picked up one time. The chain combines TRBV6-6 with TRBJ2-5, with D possibly being TRBD1 (6 bases). The J call could be wrong; TRBJ2-7 is a better fit for the DNA end. The CDR3 loop spans 14 amino acids. The germline V gene has CDR1 MNHNY and CDR2 SVGAGI (reference sequence). This CDR3 reads CASSSTLGAHEQYF. In DNA, the CDR3 is TGTGCCAGCAGCTCGACCTTGGGGGCCCACGAGCAGTACTTC.

In its sample, this clone was seen once. The chain uses TRBV12-2 and TRBJ2-1; whether TRBD2, the table's D call, matches the DNA was not checked. TRBV12-2 is an annotated pseudogene. This CDR3 is built from 16 residues. DNA for the CDR3: TGTGCAAGTCGCTTATGGCGGAGCCCACGCTTTAATGAGCAGTTCTTC. This encodes CASRLWRSPRFNEQFF.

J is TRBJ2-1 and V is TRBV27, with a weak D call TRBD1 (6 bases). This CDR3 contains 14 residues. Germline V lookup: CDR1 MNHEY, CDR2 SMNVEV (reference sequence). Trimming left V 8 bases short and J 6 bases short, with 17 bases between. DNA for the CDR3: TGTGCCAGCGAAAAAACAGGGAGTGTCAATGAGCAGTTCTTC. Translated, it gives CASEKTGSVNEQFF.

This clone was observed a single time. The V and J genes are TRBV28 and TRBJ1-2, with 7 bases lining up with TRBD1. Germline-derived CDR1 and CDR2 are MDHEN and SYDVKM. The CDR3 covers 13 residues. The junction had 1 base not matched to a gene; V was cut back by 4 bases and J by 2 bases. The CDR3 is CASSSTGNYGYTF. The CDR3 DNA is TGTGCCAGCAGTTCGACAGGGAACTATGGCTACACCTTC.

The chain joins TRBV27 to TRBJ1-2, with a weak D call TRBD1 (5 bases). The V and J ends lost 4 bases and 12 bases respectively, with 18 bases between them. Germline CDR1 is MNHEY and CDR2 is SMNVEV (reference sequence). This CDR3 contains 13 residues. CDR3 nucleotide sequence: TGTGCCAGCAGTTCTTCTTCCCGGGGGTGGCACACCTTC. Its protein is CASSSSSRGWHTF.

The rearrangement links TRBV19 to TRBJ2-7; 10 nucleotides match TRBD1. In germline, CDR1 is LNHDA, CDR2 SQIVND (reference sequence). Trimming cost V 9 bases and J 2 bases; bases outside gene matches: 1. This CDR3 is 12 amino acids long. The DNA for the CDR3 is TGTGCCAGCGGACAGGGGGCCTACGAGCAGTACTTC. Translation gives CASGQGAYEQYF.

This clone was seen just once. The chain carries TRBV28 and TRBJ2-6; D remains ambiguous. Germline CDR1 and CDR2: MDHEN and SYDVKM. V was trimmed by 3 bases and J by 1 base, leaving 13 bases between them. The CDR3 is made up of 17 amino acids. DNA of the CDR3: TGTGCCAGCAGTTTCCCTCAGCGCGAGTCTGGGGCCAACGTCCTGACTTTC. Translation: CASSFPQRESGANVLTF.

This clone was seen just once. The chain links TRBV19 to TRBJ1-5, with D perhaps matching TRBD1 (5 bases). Germline CDR1 and CDR2: LNHDA and SQIVND (reference sequence). V was trimmed by 7 bases and J by 1 base, leaving 14 bases between them. The CDR3 covers 15 residues. CDR3 DNA: TGTGCCAGTATGCGGGGCCTATGGAGCAATCAGCCCCAGCATTTT. Its protein is CASMRGLWSNQPQHF.

This chain's CDR3 is CASGNDRGPNYGYTF. In nucleotides, the CDR3 is TGTGCCAGTGGAAACGACAGGGGGCCTAACTATGGCTACACCTTC. The V call is TRBV11-1, the J call TRBJ1-2; 10 nucleotides agree with TRBD1. J was trimmed by 0 bases and V by 9 bases; bases with no gene match: 7. The length of the CDR3 is 15 residues. CDR1 is SGHAT and CDR2 is FQDESV in the germline V gene (reference sequence). Combining the CDR3 with reference TRBV11-1 and TRBJ1-2 gives the whole variable domain EAEVAQSPRYKITEKSQAVAFWCDPISGHATLYWYRQILGQGPELLVQFQDESVVDDSQLPKDRFSAERLKGVDSTLKIQPAELGDSAMYLCASGNDRGPNYGYTFGSGTRLTVV.

This clone was found a few times. V and J are TRBV5-4 and TRBJ1-1, with D maybe TRBD1 (5 bases). Looked up from germline, CDR1 is SGHNT and CDR2 is YYREEE (reference sequence). This CDR3 region has 12 residues. Trimming took 4 bases from V and 6 from J, leaving 10 bases between them. For the CDR3, the DNA is TGTGCCAGCAGCGGTACGGGGGCTGAAGCTTTCTTT. It yields the protein CASSGTGAEAFF. The entire variable domain, with the rest obtained from reference TRBV5-4 and TRBJ1-1, is as follows: ETGVTQSPTHLIKTRGQQVTLRCSSQSGHNTVSWYQQALGQGPQFIFQYYREEENGRGNFPPRFSGLQFPNYSSELNVNALELDDSALYLCASSGTGAEAFFGQGTRLTVV.

The chain recombines TRBV15 with TRBJ2-1, with D unresolved. The CDR3 spans 14 residues. Germline lookup yields CDR1 LNHNV and CDR2 YYDKDF (reference sequence). Trimming removed 0 bases from V and 7 bases from J, with 10 bases in between. CDR3 residues: CATSRDGAGNEQFF. CDR3 bases: TGTGCCACCAGCAGAGATGGCGCCGGGAATGAGCAGTTCTTC.

The V gene is TRBV13, the J gene TRBJ1-2, with TRBD1 matching over 9 bases. The length of the CDR3 is 13 residues. The V segment lost 5 bases and the J segment 5 bases; nucleotides outside the gene matches: 3. CDR1 and CDR2 (germline): PRHDT, FYEKMQ (reference sequence). CDR3 bases: TGTGCCAGCAGCCTACAGGGGGCGTATGGCTACACCTTC. It encodes CASSLQGAYGYTF.

The chain has TRBV29-1 and TRBJ1-2; 7 nucleotides agree with TRBD1. Germline V CDR1 and CDR2: SQVTM, ANQGSEA. V shed 0 bases and J 3 bases; nucleotides not matched to a gene: 10. This CDR3 is built from 16 residues. The CDR3 protein is CSVEDRPGGIDYGYTF. For the CDR3, the DNA is TGCAGCGTTGAAGACCGTCCAGGGGGTATAGACTATGGCTACACCTTC.

The V call is TRBV7-9, the J call TRBJ2-7; no reliable D call. Trimming shortened V by 0 bases and J by 5 bases, and 14 bases separated the two germline ends. The CDR3 is made up of 15 amino acids. Germline-derived CDR1 and CDR2 are SEHNR and FQNEAQ (reference sequence). The CDR3 protein is CASSLAGPPVDEQYF. CDR3 nucleotide sequence: TGTGCCAGCAGCTTAGCGGGCCCCCCCGTCGACGAGCAGTACTTC.

This chain uses TRBV5-4 with TRBJ2-5; D remains ambiguous. Germline assignment: CDR1 SGHNT and CDR2 YYREEE (reference sequence). V shed 4 bases and J shed 5 bases, with 18 bases lying between them. The CDR3 covers 15 residues. The CDR3 is CASSPLERSVETQYF. The DNA of the CDR3 is TGTGCCAGCAGCCCGCTCGAGAGGTCGGTGGAGACCCAGTACTTC.

Only one count was recorded for this clone. The chain employs TRBV9 and TRBJ1-2; the match to TRBD1 covers 7 bases. This CDR3 contains 14 residues. J was trimmed by 8 bases and V by 0 bases; bases with no gene match: 7. CDR1 and CDR2 (germline): SGDLS, YYNGEE. The CDR3 nucleotides read TGTGCCAGCAGCGTAGGCGACAGGGCTGACGGCTACACCTTC. This translates into CASSVGDRADGYTF.